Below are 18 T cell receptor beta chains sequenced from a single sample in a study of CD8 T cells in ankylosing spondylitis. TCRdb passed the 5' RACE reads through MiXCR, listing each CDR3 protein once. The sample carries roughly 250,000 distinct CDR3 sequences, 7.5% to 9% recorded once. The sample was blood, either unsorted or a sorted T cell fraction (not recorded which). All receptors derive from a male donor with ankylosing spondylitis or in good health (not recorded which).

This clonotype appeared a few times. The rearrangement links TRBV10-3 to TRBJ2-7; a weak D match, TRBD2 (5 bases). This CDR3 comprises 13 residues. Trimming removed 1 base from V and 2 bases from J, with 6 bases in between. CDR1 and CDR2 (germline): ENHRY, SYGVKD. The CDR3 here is CAISEYGTYEQYF. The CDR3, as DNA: TGTGCCATCAGTGAGTACGGGACCTACGAGCAGTACTTC.

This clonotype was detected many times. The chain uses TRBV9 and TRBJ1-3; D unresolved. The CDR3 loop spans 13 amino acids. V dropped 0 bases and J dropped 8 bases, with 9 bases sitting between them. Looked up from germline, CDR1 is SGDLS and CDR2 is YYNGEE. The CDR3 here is CASSVDTGDTIYF. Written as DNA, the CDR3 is TGTGCCAGCAGCGTAGACACGGGAGACACCATATATTTT.

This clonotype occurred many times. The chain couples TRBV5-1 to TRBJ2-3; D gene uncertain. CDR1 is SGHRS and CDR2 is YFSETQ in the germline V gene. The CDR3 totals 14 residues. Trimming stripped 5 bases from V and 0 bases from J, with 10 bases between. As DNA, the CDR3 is TGCGCCAGCAGTTCAGGCGAGAGCACAGATACGCAGTATTTT. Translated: CASSSGESTDTQYF.

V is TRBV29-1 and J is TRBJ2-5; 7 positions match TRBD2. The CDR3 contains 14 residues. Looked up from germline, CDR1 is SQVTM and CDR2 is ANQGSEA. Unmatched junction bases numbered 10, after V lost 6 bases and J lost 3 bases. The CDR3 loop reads CSVASAGVEETQYF. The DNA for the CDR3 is TGCAGCGTAGCCTCCGCGGGAGTTGAAGAGACCCAGTACTTC.

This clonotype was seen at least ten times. This chain's CDR3 is CASSPWRTGANTGELFF. CDR3 in DNA: TGTGCCAGCTCCCCCTGGCGGACAGGTGCGAACACCGGGGAGCTGTTTTTT. The rearrangement links TRBV18 to TRBJ2-2, with 7 bases matching TRBD1. Germline values: CDR1 KGHSH, CDR2 LQKENI. V lost 6 bases to trimming and J lost 0 bases; unmatched junction nucleotides: 10. This CDR3 has 17 residues.

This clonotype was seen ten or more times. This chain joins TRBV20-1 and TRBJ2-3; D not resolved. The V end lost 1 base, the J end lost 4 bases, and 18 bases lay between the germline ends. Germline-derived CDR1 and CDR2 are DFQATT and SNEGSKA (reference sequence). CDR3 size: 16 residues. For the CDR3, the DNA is TGCAGTGCTAGAGCCCGCGTTGGGATGTCCGCAGATACGCAGTATTTT. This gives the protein CSARARVGMSADTQYF.

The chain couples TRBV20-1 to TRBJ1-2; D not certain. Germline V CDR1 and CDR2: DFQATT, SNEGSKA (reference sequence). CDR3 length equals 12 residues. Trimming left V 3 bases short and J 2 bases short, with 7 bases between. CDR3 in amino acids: CSARPANYGYTF. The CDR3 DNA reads TGCAGTGCTAGGCCAGCGAACTATGGCTACACCTTC.

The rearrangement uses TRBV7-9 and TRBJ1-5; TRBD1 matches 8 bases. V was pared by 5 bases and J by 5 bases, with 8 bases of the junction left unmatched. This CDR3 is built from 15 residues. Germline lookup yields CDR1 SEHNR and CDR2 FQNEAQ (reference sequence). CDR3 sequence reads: CASSPGQERHQPQHF. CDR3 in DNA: TGTGCCAGCAGCCCGGGACAGGAGAGACATCAGCCCCAGCATTTT.

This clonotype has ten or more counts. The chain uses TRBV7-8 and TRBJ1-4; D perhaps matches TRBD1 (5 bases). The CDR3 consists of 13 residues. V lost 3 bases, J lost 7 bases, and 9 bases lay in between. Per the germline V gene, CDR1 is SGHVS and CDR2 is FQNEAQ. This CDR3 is CASSFEGREKLFF. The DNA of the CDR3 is TGTGCCAGCAGCTTTGAGGGGCGTGAAAAACTGTTTTTT.

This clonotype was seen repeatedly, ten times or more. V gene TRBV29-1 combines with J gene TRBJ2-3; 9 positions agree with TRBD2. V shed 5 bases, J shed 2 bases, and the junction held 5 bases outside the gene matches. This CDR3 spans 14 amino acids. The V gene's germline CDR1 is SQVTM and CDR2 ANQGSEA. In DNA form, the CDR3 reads TGCAGCGTTAGTCTAGCGGGACTCACAGATACGCAGTATTTT. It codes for CSVSLAGLTDTQYF.

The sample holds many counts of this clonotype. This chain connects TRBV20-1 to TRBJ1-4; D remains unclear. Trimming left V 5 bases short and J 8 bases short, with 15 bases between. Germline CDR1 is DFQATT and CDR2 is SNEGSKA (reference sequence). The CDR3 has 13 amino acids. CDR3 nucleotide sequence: TGCAGTGCTGCTGACACATTCAGAGAAAAACTGTTTTTT. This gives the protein CSAADTFREKLFF.

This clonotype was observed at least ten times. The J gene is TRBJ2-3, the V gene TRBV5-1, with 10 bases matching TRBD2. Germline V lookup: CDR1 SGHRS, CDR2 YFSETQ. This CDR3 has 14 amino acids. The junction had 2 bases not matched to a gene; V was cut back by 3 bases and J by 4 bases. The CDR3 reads CASSYGTSADTQYF. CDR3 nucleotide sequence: TGCGCCAGCAGCTACGGGACTAGCGCAGATACGCAGTATTTT.

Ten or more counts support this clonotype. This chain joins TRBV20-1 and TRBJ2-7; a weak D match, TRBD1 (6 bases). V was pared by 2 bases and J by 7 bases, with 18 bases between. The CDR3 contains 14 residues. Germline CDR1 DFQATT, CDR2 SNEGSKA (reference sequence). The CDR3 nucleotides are TGCAGTGCTAGATCCGACAGGTTAATAGGAGAGCAGTACTTC. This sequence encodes CSARSDRLIGEQYF.

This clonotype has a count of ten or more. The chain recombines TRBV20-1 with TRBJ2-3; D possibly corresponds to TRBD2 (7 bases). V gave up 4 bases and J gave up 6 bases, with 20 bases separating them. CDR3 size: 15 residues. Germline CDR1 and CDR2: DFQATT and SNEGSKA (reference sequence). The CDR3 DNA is TGCAGTGCTAACGGGCTAGCGGAAGGGGGGGATACGCAGTATTTT. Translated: CSANGLAEGGDTQYF.

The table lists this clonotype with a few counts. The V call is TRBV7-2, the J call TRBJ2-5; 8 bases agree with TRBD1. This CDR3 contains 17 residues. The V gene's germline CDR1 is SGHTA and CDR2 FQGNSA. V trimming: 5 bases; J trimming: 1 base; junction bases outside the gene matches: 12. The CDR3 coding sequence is TGTGCCAGCAGCCTCAGGGGGGCCGACAGGGGCCAAGAGACCCAGTACTTC. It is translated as CASSLRGADRGQETQYF.

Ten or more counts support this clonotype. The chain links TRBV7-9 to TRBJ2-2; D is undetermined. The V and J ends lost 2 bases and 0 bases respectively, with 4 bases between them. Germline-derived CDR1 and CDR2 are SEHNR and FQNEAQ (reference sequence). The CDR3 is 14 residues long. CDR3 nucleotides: TGTGCCAGCAGCTTATCCTCGAACACCGGGGAGCTGTTTTTT. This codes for CASSLSSNTGELFF.

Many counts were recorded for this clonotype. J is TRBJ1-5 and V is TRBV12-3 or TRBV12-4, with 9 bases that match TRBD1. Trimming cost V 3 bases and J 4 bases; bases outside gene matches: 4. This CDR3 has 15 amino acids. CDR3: CASSFGQGKNQPQHF. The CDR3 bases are TGTGCCAGCAGTTTTGGACAGGGGAAAAATCAGCCCCAGCATTTT.

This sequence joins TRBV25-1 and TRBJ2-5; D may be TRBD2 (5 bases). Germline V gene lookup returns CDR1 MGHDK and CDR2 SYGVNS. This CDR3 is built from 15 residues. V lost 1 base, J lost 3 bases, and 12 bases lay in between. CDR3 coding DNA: TGTGCCAGCAGTGAATTCGGCGGGCGCAAAGAGACCCAGTACTTC. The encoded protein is CASSEFGGRKETQYF.